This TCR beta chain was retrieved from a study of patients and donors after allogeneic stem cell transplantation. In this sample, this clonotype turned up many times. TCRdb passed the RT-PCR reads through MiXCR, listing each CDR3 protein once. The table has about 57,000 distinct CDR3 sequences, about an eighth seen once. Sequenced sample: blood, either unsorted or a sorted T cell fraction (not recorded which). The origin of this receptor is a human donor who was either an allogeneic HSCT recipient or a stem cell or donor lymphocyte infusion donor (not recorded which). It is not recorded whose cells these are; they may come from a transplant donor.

This chain's CDR3 is CATSDPSQGRTDTQYF. The CDR3 nucleotides read TGTGCCACCAGTGATCCATCACAGGGGAGGACAGATACGCAGTATTTT. This chain links TRBV24-1 with TRBJ2-3, with D possibly being TRBD1 (7 bases). CDR1 is KGHDR, CDR2 SFDVKD, per germline. Between the trimmed V and J ends, which lost 3 bases and 3 bases, there was a span of 15 bases. The CDR3 length is 16 residues.